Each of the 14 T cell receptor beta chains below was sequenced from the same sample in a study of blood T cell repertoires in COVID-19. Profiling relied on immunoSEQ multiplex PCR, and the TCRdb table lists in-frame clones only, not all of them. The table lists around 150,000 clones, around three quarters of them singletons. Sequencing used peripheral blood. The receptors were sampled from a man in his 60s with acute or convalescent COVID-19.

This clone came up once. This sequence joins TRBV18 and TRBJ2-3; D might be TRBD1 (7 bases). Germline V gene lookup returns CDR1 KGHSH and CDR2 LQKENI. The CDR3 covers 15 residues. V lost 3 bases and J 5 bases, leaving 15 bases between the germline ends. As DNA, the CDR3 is TGTGCCAGCTCACCCAGACAGGGAGGCGGAGATACGCAGTATTTT. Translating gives CASSPRQGGGDTQYF.

The CDR3 here is CASTGDSLRGYF. In nucleotides, the CDR3 is TGTGCCAGCACCGGGGACTCCCTGAGGGGATATTTT. The chain recombines TRBV12-3 or TRBV12-4 with TRBJ1-3; a weak D match, TRBD1 (5 bases). The CDR3 has 12 residues. The V end was cut by 7 bases, the J end by 15 bases, with 19 bases between.

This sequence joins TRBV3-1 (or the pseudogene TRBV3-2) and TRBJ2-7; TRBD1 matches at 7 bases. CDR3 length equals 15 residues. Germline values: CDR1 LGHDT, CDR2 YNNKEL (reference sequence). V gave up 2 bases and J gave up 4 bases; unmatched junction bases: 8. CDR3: CASSQRRQGPYEQYF. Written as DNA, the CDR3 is TGTGCCAGCAGCCAAAGGAGACAGGGACCTTACGAGCAGTACTTC.

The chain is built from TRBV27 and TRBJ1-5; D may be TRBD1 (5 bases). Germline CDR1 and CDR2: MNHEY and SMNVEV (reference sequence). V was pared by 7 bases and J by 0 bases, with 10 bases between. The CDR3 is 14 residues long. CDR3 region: CASNPTVSNQPQHF. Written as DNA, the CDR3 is TGTGCCAGCAACCCGACAGTTAGCAATCAGCCCCAGCATTTT.

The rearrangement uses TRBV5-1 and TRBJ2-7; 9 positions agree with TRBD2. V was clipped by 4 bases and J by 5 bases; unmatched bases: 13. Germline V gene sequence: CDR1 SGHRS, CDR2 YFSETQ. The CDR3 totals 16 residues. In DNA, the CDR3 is TGCGCCAGCAGCCGATCGTTAGCGGGAGTCTTGAACGAGCAGTACTTC. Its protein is CASSRSLAGVLNEQYF.

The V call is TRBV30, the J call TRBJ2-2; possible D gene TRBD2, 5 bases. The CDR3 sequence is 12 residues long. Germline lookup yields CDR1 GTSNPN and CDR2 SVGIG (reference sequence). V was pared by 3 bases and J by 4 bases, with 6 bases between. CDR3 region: CAWSRGTGELFF. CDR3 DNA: TGTGCCTGGAGCCGGGGCACCGGGGAGCTGTTTTTT.

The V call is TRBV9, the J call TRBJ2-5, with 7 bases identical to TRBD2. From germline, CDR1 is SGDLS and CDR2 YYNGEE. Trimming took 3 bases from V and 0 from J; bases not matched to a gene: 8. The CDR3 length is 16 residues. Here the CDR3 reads CASSGLAGLHQETQYF. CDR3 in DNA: TGTGCCAGCAGCGGGTTAGCGGGTCTTCACCAAGAGACCCAGTACTTC.

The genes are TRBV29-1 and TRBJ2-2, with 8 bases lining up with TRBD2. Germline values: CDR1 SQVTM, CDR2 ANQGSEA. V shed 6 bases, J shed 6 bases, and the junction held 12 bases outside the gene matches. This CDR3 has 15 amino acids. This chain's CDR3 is CSVSQAGAGAGELFF. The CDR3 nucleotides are TGCAGCGTGTCCCAAGCGGGGGCTGGGGCCGGGGAGCTGTTTTTT.

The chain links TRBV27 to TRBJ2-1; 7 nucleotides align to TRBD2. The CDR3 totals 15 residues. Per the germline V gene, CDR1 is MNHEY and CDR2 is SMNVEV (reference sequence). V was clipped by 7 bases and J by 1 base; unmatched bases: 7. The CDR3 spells CASNLGGSSYNEQFF. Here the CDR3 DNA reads TGTGCCAGCAACTTAGGCGGGAGTTCCTACAATGAGCAGTTCTTC.

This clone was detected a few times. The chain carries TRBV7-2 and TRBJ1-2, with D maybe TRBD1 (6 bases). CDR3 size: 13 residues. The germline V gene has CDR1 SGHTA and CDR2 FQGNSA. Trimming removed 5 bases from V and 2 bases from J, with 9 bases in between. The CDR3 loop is CASSPDSNYGYTF. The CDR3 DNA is TGTGCCAGCAGCCCGGACAGCAACTATGGCTACACCTTC.

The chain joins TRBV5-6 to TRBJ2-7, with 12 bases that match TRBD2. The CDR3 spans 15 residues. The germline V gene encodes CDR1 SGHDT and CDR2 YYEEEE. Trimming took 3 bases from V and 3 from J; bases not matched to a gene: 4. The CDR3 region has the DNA TGTGCCAGCAGCTCAGGACTAGCGGGATTCTACGAGCAGTACTTC. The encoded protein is CASSSGLAGFYEQYF.

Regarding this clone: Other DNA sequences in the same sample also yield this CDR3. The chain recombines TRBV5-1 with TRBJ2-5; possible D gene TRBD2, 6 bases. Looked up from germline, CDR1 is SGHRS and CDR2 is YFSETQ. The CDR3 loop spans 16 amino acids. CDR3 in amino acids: CASSGGNSGYQETQYF. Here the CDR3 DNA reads TGCGCTAGCTCCGGCGGGAACAGTGGGTACCAAGAGACCCAGTACTTC.

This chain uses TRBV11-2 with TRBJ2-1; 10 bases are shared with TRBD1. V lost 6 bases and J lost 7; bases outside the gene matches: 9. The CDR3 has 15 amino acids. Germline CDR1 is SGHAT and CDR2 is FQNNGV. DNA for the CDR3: TGTGCCAGCAGACTTCCGGGACAGGGGAAAAATGAGCAGTTCTTC. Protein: CASRLPGQGKNEQFF. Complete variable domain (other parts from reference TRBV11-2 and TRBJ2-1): EAGVAQSPRYKIIEKRQSVAFWCNPISGHATLYWYQQILGQGPKLLIQFQNNGVVDDSQLPKDRFSAERLKGVDSTLKIQPAKLEDSAVYLCASRLPGQGKNEQFFGPGTRLTVL.

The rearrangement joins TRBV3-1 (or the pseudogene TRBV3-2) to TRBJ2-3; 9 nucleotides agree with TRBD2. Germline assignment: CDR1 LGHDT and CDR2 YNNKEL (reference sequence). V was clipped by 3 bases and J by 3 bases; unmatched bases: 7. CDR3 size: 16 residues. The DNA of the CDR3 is TGTGCCAGCAGCCAGGTAGCGGGAGTAGAAACAGATACGCAGTATTTT. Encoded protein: CASSQVAGVETDTQYF.